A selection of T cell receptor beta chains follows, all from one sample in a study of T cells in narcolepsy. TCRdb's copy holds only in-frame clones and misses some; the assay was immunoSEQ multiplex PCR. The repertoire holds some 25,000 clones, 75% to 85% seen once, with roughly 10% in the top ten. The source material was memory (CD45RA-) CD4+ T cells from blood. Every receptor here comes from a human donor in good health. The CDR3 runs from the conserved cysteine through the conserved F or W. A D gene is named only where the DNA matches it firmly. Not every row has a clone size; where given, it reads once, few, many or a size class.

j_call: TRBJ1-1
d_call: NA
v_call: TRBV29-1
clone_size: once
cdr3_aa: CSVGFSGGAMNTEAFF
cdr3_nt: TGCAGCGTTGGGTTCTCCGGGGGGGCCATGAACACTGAAGCTTTCTTT

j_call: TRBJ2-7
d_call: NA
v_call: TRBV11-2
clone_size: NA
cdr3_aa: CASSLVWGMGYEQYF
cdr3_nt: TGTGCCAGCAGCTTAGTCTGGGGTATGGGCTACGAGCAGTACTTC

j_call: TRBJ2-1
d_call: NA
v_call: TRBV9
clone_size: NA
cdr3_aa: CASSARADSNEQFF
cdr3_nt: TGTGCCAGCAGCGCCCGAGCGGACAGCAATGAGCAGTTCTTC

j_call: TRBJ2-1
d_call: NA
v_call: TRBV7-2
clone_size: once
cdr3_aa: CASSLPAGTFLSYNEQFF
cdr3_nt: TGTGCCAGCAGCTTACCAGCCGGGACATTTCTCTCCTACAATGAGCAGTTCTTC

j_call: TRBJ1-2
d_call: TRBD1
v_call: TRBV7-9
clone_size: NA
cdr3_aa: CASSLASGTVDYGYTF
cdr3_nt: TGTGCCAGCAGCTTAGCGTCCGGGACAGTAGACTATGGCTACACCTTC

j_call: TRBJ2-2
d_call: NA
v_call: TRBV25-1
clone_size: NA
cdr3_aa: CASSHRGETGELFF
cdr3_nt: TGTGCCAGCAGCCACAGAGGGGAGACCGGGGAGCTGTTTTTT

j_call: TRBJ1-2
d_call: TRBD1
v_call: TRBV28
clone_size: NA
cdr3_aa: CASSRPGTGNYGYTF
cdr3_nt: TGTGCCAGCAGTCGACCCGGGACAGGGAACTATGGCTACACCTTC

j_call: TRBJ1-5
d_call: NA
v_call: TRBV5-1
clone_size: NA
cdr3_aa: CASSLGPSGGNQPQHF
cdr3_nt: TGCGCCAGCAGCTTGGGCCCGTCTGGGGGCAATCAGCCCCAGCATTTT

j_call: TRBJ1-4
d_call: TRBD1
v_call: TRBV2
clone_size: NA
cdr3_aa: CASRRQGGKLFF
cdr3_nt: TGTGCCAGCAGAAGACAGGGAGGGAAACTGTTTTTT

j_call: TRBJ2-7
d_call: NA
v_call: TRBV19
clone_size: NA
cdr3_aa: CASRDRDFPRYEQYF
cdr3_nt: TGTGCCAGTAGAGACCGGGACTTCCCTCGGTACGAGCAGTACTTC

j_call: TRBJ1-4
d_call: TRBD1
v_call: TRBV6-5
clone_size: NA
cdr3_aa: CASRGQVSNEKLFF
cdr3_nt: TGTGCCAGCCGAGGACAGGTTTCTAATGAAAAACTGTTTTTT

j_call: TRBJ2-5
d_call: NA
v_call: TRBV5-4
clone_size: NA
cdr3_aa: CASSSEWRGETQYF
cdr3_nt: TGTGCCAGCAGCTCCGAGTGGAGAGGAGAGACCCAGTACTTC

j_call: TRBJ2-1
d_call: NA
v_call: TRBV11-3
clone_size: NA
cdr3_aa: CASSFARRVDEQFF
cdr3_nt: TGTGCCAGCAGCTTCGCTCGGCGGGTCGATGAGCAGTTCTTC

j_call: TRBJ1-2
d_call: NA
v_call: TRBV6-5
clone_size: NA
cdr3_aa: CASRTRDHYGYTF
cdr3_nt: TGTGCCAGCAGAACCAGGGATCACTATGGCTACACCTTC

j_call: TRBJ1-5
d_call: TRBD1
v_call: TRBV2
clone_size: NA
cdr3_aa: CASSEFPTPGGNQPQHF
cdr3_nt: TGTGCCAGCAGTGAATTCCCAACTCCAGGGGGGAATCAGCCCCAGCATTTT

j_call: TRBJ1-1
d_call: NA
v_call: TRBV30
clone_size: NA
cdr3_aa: CAWGGRRITGPNTEAFF
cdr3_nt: TGTGCCTGGGGTGGTCGTAGGATAACGGGGCCGAACACTGAAGCTTTCTTT

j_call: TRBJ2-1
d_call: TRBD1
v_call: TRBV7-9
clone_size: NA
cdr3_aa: CASSQEQGGSYNEQFF
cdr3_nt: TGTGCCAGCAGCCAGGAACAGGGGGGTTCCTACAATGAGCAGTTCTTC

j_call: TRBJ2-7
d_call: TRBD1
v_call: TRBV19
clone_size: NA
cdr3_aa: CASRDRGRYEQYF
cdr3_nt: TGTGCCAGTCGGGACAGGGGGAGGTACGAGCAGTACTTC

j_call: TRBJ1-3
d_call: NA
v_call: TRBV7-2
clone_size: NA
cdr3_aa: CASSLTGSSGNTIYF
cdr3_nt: TGTGCCAGCAGCTTAACAGGGTCCTCTGGAAACACCATATATTTT

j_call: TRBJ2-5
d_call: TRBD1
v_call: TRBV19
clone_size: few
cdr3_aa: CASRVSRQGGTQYF
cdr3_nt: TGTGCCAGTAGAGTGTCCCGACAGGGGGGGACCCAGTACTTC

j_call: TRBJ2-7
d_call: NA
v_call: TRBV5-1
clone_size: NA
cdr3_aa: CASSPEGASYEQYF
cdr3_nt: TGCGCCAGCAGCCCGGAGGGGGCGAGCTACGAGCAGTACTTC

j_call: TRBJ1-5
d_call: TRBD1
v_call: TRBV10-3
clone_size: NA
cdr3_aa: CAISVFQGGNQPQHF
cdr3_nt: TGTGCCATCAGTGTGTTTCAGGGGGGGAATCAGCCCCAGCATTTT

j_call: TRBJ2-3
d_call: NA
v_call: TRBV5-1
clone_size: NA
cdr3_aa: CASSLSRGGTDTQYF
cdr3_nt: TGCGCCAGCAGCTTGTCGAGGGGCGGCACAGATACGCAGTATTTT

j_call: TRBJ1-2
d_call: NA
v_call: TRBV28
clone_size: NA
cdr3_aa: CASSLGGAYGYTF
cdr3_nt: TGTGCCAGCAGTTTAGGGGGTGCGTATGGCTACACCTTC

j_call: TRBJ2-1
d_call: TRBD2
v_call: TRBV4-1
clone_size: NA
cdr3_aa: CASSQDSRGLAGYNEQFF
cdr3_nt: TGCGCCAGCAGCCAAGATTCTAGAGGACTAGCGGGGTACAATGAGCAGTTCTTC

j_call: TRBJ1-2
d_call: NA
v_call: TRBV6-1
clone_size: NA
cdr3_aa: CASSHRDNYGYTF
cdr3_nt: TGTGCCAGCAGCCACAGGGATAACTATGGCTACACCTTC

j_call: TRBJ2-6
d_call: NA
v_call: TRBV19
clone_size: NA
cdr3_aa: CASSSKATPGANVLTF
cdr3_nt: TGTGCCAGTAGTTCTAAGGCTACACCTGGGGCCAACGTCCTGACTTTC

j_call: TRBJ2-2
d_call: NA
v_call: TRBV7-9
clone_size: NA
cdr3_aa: CASSLALLNTGELFF
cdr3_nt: TGTGCCAGCAGCTTAGCGCTACTTAACACCGGGGAGCTGTTTTTT

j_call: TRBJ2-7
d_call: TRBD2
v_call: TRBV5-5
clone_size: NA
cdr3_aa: CASSLGGLAGVEQYF
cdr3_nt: TGTGCCAGCAGCTTGGGTGGACTAGCGGGAGTTGAGCAGTACTTC

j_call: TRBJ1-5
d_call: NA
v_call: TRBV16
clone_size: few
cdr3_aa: CASSNGAGQPQHF
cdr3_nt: TGTGCCAGCAGCAACGGCGCGGGTCAGCCCCAGCATTTT

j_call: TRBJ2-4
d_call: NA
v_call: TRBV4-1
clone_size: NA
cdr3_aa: CASSQLEGGAKNIQYF
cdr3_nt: TGCGCCAGCAGCCAATTAGAGGGGGGGGCCAAAAACATTCAGTACTTC

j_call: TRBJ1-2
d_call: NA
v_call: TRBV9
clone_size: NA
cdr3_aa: CASSPEGSRGNYGYTF
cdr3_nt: TGTGCCAGCAGCCCCGAAGGTAGCAGGGGCAACTATGGCTACACCTTC

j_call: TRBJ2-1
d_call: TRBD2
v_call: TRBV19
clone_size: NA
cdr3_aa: CASSSLAGGRGNEQFF
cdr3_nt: TGTGCCAGTAGTTCCTTAGCGGGAGGGCGGGGCAATGAGCAGTTCTTC

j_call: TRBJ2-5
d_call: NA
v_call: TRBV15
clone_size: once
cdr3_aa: CATSRAPGAGETQYF
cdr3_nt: TGTGCCACCAGCAGAGCCCCAGGGGCGGGTGAGACCCAGTACTTC

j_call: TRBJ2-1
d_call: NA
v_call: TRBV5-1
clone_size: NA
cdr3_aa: CASSLAGSDYRSYNEQFF
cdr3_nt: TGCGCCAGCAGCTTGGCAGGTAGCGATTACCGCTCCTACAATGAGCAGTTCTTC

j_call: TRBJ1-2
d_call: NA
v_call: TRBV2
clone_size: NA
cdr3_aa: CASSVEQARGGYTF
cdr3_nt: TGTGCCAGCAGTGTGGAACAGGCCCGGGGGGGCTACACCTTC

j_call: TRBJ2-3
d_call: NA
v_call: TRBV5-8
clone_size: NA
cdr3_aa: CASSLVPSGSSTDTQYF
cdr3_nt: TGTGCCAGCAGCTTGGTGCCCAGCGGAAGTAGCACAGATACGCAGTATTTT

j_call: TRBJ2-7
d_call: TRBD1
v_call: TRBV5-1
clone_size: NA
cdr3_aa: CASSFDRGYEQYF
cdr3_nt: TGCGCCAGCAGCTTTGACAGGGGATACGAGCAGTACTTC

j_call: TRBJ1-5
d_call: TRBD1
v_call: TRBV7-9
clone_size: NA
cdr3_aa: CASSLGQGSNQPQHF
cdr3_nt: TGTGCCAGCAGCTTAGGACAGGGGAGCAATCAGCCCCAGCATTTT

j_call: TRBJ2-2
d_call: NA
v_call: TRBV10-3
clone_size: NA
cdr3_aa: CAGGRSNTGELFF
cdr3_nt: TGTGCCGGAGGGCGGTCGAACACCGGGGAGCTGTTTTTT

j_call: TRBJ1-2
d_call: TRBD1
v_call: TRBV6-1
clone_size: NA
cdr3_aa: CASSALGTGDGYTF
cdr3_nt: TGTGCCAGCAGCGCCCTCGGGACAGGGGACGGCTACACCTTC

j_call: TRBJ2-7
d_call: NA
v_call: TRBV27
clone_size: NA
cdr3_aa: CASSFPHLWTYEQYF
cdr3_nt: TGTGCCAGCAGTTTCCCCCACTTATGGACCTACGAGCAGTACTTC